This T cell receptor beta chain is drawn from a study of blood T cell repertoires in COVID-19 (dated by TCRdb to about 2020). Study-level background: The collaborator samples originated in the United States, Italy and Spain and spanned the acute and convalescent phases of COVID-19. The material from the prospective study consisted of cDNA or gDNA derived from T cells, B-cell-depleted T cells, or PBMCs. Subjects who had been exposed to COVID-19, were actively infected with it, or had recovered from it provided the deeply sampled blood TCRbeta repertoires that made up the dataset. Samples came from the ongoing ImmuneRACE study (first 160 participants) plus 1,254 subjects from 6 global collaborators. The repertoires were made available in a free public database intended to serve as a resource for research on the immune response to SARS-CoV-2. Sample metadata almost always included a de-identified subject ID, COVID-19 status, age in years and sex. Where available, HLA class I and class II types were taken from metadata supplied by the sample provider and were not determined by assay-based typing. General findings and caveats noted by the study authors: How much clinical and demographic metadata was included differed by source and by participant, and the metadata was provided uncurated.

This clone was recorded a few times. It lacks a known antigen. No much larger clone exists at a distance of one base, and base qualities are not known. Enrolling through a virtual design, the prospective study's participants ranged in age from roughly 18 to 89 years and lived across some 22 United States geographic areas. In the prospective study, cohorts were assigned on the basis of participant-reported clinical history obtained from a screening survey and a study questionnaire. Recovered participants in ImmuneRACE Cohort 3 were defined by two consecutive negative NP/OP PCR tests, clearance by a healthcare professional, or resolution of symptoms. Each participant in the prospective study had whole blood, serum and a nasopharyngeal or oropharyngeal swab collected by mobile phlebotomists. Prospective study participants could optionally give additional blood draws and questionnaires over an approximately 2-month period. Prospective study blood samples were shipped either frozen or at room temperature before DNA extraction.

V loses 6 bases, J loses 3 bases, and the germline ends lie 14 bases apart. CDR1 and CDR2 are drawn from the germline V gene: MGHRA, YSYEKL. Measured from the cysteine to the phenylalanine, the CDR3 is 14 residues long. The CDR3 DNA has 42 bases and is translated from base 1. TCRbeta CDR3 regions were amplified from genomic DNA using the immunoSEQ Assay, a bias-controlled multiplex PCR. The authors' pipeline ran thus. Nucleated cell counts per sample were estimated from amplification of reference gene primers within the assay. To quantify the absolute abundance of each unique TCRbeta CDR3 rearrangement, sequence reads were collapsed and filtered. For each sample, productive Simpson clonality was calculated as the square root of Simpson's diversity index over productive rearrangements. TCRdb limited this immuneACCESS table to in-frame rearrangements with V and J called. A share of clones is missing; checked studies link under half to unresolved V genes, and the rest is unexplained. V and J calls and clone size follow that table, whereas D and trimming were derived from the DNA. A total of about 380,000 clones appear in this sample, around 90% of them only once. Of the sample, 1.2% falls within the top ten clones.

Sequences were obtained from PBMCs or T cells enriched from blood (not recorded which). Recombination joined TRBV4-1 with TRBJ1-1; there is no confident call for the D gene. The receptor was isolated from a woman aged 18-35 years who had recovered from COVID-19. CDR3 sequence: CASRLRASDTEAFF. In nucleotides, the sequence is TGCGCCAGCAGATTGAGGGCCAGTGACACTGAAGCTTTCTTT.